Each of the 15 T cell receptor beta chains below was sequenced from the same sample in a study of T cell responses to AZD1222 COVID-19 vaccine. The data were produced by immunoSEQ multiplex PCR, yet TCRdb's version contains in-frame clones alone and is incomplete. The sample yields roughly 96,000 clones, 88% seen once. The sequenced sample was peripheral blood, obtained 28 days after the second AZD1222 dose. These receptors originate from an adult who received the AZD1222 COVID-19 vaccine.

CDR3 in amino acids: CASSDGTHTGELFF. The DNA for the CDR3 is TGTGCCAGCAGTGACGGGACGCACACCGGGGAGCTGTTTTTT. The chain combines TRBV27 with TRBJ2-2, with D perhaps TRBD1 or TRBD2 (5 bases each). Germline assignment: CDR1 MNHEY and CDR2 SMNVEV (reference sequence). This CDR3 comprises 14 residues. V was shortened by 5 bases and J by 3 bases, with 10 bases between the two germline ends.

The sample holds one count of this clone. V and J are TRBV19 and TRBJ2-7, with a weak D call TRBD1 (6 bases). Trimming shortened V by 2 bases and J by 1 base, and 15 bases separated the two germline ends. CDR3 length: 16 amino acids. CDR1 and CDR2 (germline): LNHDA, SQIVND (reference sequence). This CDR3 reads CASSIPGQGLSYEQYF. DNA of the CDR3: TGTGCCAGTAGTATACCTGGGCAGGGGTTGTCCTACGAGCAGTACTTC. Looking up the rest from reference TRBV19 and TRBJ2-7 gives the full variable domain: DGGITQSPKYLFRKEGQNVTLSCEQNLNHDAMYWYRQDPGQGLRLIYYSQIVNDFQKGDIAEGYSVSREKKESFPLTVTSAQKNPTAFYLCASSIPGQGLSYEQYFGPGTRLTVT.

The chain carries TRBV5-8 and TRBJ2-7; D gene ambiguous. Germline V gives CDR1 SGHTS, CDR2 YDEGEE. The CDR3 loop spans 13 amino acids. V gave up 1 base and J gave up 2 bases, with 7 bases separating them. This chain's CDR3 is CASSLRHTYEQYF. DNA for the CDR3: TGTGCCAGCAGCTTGAGGCACACCTACGAGCAGTACTTC.

The rearrangement links TRBV12-3 or TRBV12-4 to TRBJ1-2, with D possibly TRBD1 on 5 matching bases. This CDR3 is built from 13 residues. V was shortened by 3 bases and J by 1 base, with 6 bases between the two germline ends. The CDR3 coding sequence is TGTGCCAGCAGTTTGACAGTTAACTATGGCTACACCTTC. Residues: CASSLTVNYGYTF.

This clone was found once. This chain connects TRBV2 to TRBJ1-2; 9 bases align to TRBD1. The V and J ends lost 6 bases and 5 bases, in that order; junction bases with no gene match: 4. The length of the CDR3 is 13 residues. The germline CDR1 and CDR2 sequences are SNHLY and FYNNEI. CDR3 bases: TGTGCCAGCAGCATGGACAGGGGATATGGCTACACCTTC. Translated, it gives CASSMDRGYGYTF.

This rearrangement joins TRBV19 to TRBJ2-7; 8 positions agree with TRBD1. Germline loops: CDR1 LNHDA, CDR2 SQIVND (reference sequence). V lost 0 bases, J lost 10 bases, and 2 bases stayed unmatched. This CDR3 has 12 amino acids. The CDR3 loop is CASSIDRGQQYF. In nucleotides, the CDR3 is TGTGCCAGTAGTATAGACAGGGGGCAACAGTACTTC.

This rearrangement joins TRBV19 to TRBJ2-2; TRBD1 might be the D (5 bases). Germline V gene data show CDR1 as LNHDA and CDR2 as SQIVND (reference sequence). V shed 6 bases and J shed 1 base, with 9 bases lying between them. The CDR3 is 14 amino acids. CDR3 amino acids: CASRKQENTGELFF. The CDR3 bases are TGTGCCAGTAGAAAACAGGAGAACACCGGGGAGCTGTTTTTT. Full variable domain (rest looked up from reference TRBV19 and TRBJ2-2): DGGITQSPKYLFRKEGQNVTLSCEQNLNHDAMYWYRQDPGQGLRLIYYSQIVNDFQKGDIAEGYSVSREKKESFPLTVTSAQKNPTAFYLCASRKQENTGELFFGEGSRLTVL.

The rearrangement joins TRBV29-1 to TRBJ1-1; D perhaps matches TRBD1 (5 bases). Germline loops: CDR1 SQVTM, CDR2 ANQGSEA. V shed 3 bases and J shed 4 bases, with 24 bases lying between them. CDR3 length equals 17 residues. CDR3 region: CSVEGRAWGGSGTEAFF. As DNA, the CDR3 is TGCAGCGTTGAGGGCAGGGCCTGGGGGGGATCGGGCACTGAAGCTTTCTTT.

This clone appeared a single time. This sequence joins TRBV11-3 and TRBJ1-1, with 7 nucleotides matching TRBD1. The CDR3 loop spans 14 amino acids. V shed 5 bases and J 4 bases; nucleotides not matched to a gene: 7. CDR1 SGHNT and CDR2 YENEEA come from the germline V gene. The DNA of the CDR3 is TGTGCCAGCAGCACCTACAGGGGTAGCACTGAAGCTTTCTTT. This translates into CASSTYRGSTEAFF.

The chain employs TRBV11-3 and TRBJ2-5; a weak D match, TRBD2 (6 bases). Germline V gives CDR1 SGHNT, CDR2 YENEEA. V gave up 1 base and J gave up 5 bases, with 14 bases separating them. The length of the CDR3 is 15 residues. CDR3 residues: CASSLALRGRETQYF. The CDR3 DNA follows: TGTGCCAGCAGCTTAGCCCTGCGGGGCCGGGAGACCCAGTACTTC.

V usage is TRBV18 and J usage is TRBJ1-1; D is unresolved. The CDR3 is made up of 13 amino acids. The V end was cut by 3 bases, the J end by 5 bases, with 10 bases between. Germline CDR1 is KGHSH and CDR2 is LQKENI. CDR3: CASSPGAETEAFF. The CDR3 coding sequence is TGTGCCAGCTCACCGGGAGCGGAAACTGAAGCTTTCTTT.

The V and J genes are TRBV5-1 and TRBJ2-7; 7 nucleotides align to TRBD1. The CDR3 is 15 amino acids. With V trimmed by 0 bases and J by 1 base, 4 bases remained unmatched. Looked up from germline, CDR1 is SGHRS and CDR2 is YFSETQ. The chain's CDR3 is CASSLDDRESYEQYF. The DNA for the CDR3 is TGCGCCAGCAGCTTGGACGACAGGGAATCCTACGAGCAGTACTTC. Variable domain in full (rest from reference TRBV5-1 and TRBJ2-7): KAGVTQTPRYLIKTRGQQVTLSCSPISGHRSVSWYQQTPGQGLQFLFEYFSETQRNKGNFPGRFSGRQFSNSRSEMNVSTLELGDSALYLCASSLDDRESYEQYFGPGTRLTVT.

This clone turned up a few times. The rearrangement joins TRBV11-2 to TRBJ2-7; D is undetermined. CDR3 length equals 11 residues. The germline CDR1 and CDR2 sequences are SGHAT and FQNNGV. Trimming took 3 bases from V and 3 from J, leaving 3 bases between them. CDR3 residues: CASSLIYEQYF. CDR3 in DNA: TGTGCCAGCAGCTTGATCTACGAGCAGTACTTC.

This chain links TRBV11-2 with TRBJ2-3, with 10 bases lining up with TRBD2. Germline V gives CDR1 SGHAT, CDR2 FQNNGV. J gave up 4 bases and V 0 bases, and 1 base lay outside the gene matches. The CDR3 loop spans 15 amino acids. This chain's CDR3 is CASSLEAGGADTQYF. The DNA of the CDR3 is TGTGCCAGCAGCTTAGAAGCGGGGGGGGCAGATACGCAGTATTTT.

The chain links TRBV9 to TRBJ1-2; D call uncertain. Deletions cut 0 bases from V and 4 bases from J, with 16 bases between. This CDR3 spans 16 amino acids. Germline V CDR1 and CDR2: SGDLS, YYNGEE. The CDR3, as DNA: TGTGCCAGCAGCGTAGAGTGGTCGGACGGACCCTATGGCTACACCTTC. This gives the protein CASSVEWSDGPYGYTF.